This record looks at one TCR beta chain sequence and its context. The entry originates in a study of blood T cell repertoires in COVID-19. At the level of the study: Material from acute and convalescent COVID-19 was sourced from the United States, Italy and Spain. T cells, B-cell-depleted T cells, or PBMCs provided the cDNA or gDNA that served as material.

Per the authors' pipeline: From reference gene primer amplification, estimates of nucleated cell counts were derived. The method was immunoSEQ multiplex PCR; TCRdb's version includes in-frame clones alone and lacks a portion of them. V and J calls and clone size come straight from that table; D and trimming were deduced from the DNA. The repertoire holds about 40,000 clones, with approximately 80% as singletons. This sequence originates from a human donor with acute or convalescent COVID-19. The donor label of this sample is uncertain. The sequenced sample was peripheral blood.

This CDR3 is CSGLGNYGYTF. Written as DNA, the CDR3 is TGCAGCGGCCTCGGGAACTATGGCTACACCTTC. V gene TRBV29-1 combines with J gene TRBJ1-2, with no clear D. CDR1 and CDR2 (germline): SQVTM, ANQGSEA. The CDR3 contains 11 residues. Trimming took off 7 bases at V and 2 bases at J, with 8 bases between the two ends. Full variable domain (remainder filled in from reference TRBV29-1 and TRBJ1-2): SAVISQKPSRDICQRGTSLTIQCQVDSQVTMMFWYRQQPGQSLTLIATANQGSEATYESGFVIDKFPISRPNLTFSTLTVSNMSPEDSSIYLCSGLGNYGYTFGSGTRLTVV.